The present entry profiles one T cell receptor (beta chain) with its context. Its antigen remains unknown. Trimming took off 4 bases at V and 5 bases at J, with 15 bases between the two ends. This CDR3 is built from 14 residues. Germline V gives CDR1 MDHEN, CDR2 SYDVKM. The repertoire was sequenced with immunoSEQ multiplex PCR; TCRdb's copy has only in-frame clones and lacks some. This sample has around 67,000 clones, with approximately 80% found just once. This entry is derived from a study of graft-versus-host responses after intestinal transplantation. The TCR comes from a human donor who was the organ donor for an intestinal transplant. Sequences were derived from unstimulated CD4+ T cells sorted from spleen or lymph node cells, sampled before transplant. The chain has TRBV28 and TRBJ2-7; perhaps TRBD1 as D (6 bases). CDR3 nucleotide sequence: TGTGCCAGCAGTTCCGTGACAGGAAAAAACGAGCAGTACGTC. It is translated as CASSSVTGKNEQYV.